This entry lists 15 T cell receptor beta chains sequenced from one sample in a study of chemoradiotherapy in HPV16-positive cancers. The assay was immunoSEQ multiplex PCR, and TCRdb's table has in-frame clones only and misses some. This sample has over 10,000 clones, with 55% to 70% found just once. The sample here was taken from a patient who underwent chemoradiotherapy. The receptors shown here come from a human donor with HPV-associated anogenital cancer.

This CDR3 reads CASTLGENTEAFF. CDR3 nucleotides: TGTGCCAGCACTCTCGGGGAGAACACTGAAGCTTTCTTT. This chain links TRBV2 with TRBJ1-1; D gene unclear. Germline CDR1 reads SNHLY; CDR2 reads FYNNEI. The CDR3 runs 13 residues. V lost 7 bases to trimming and J lost 1 base, with 10 bases between them.

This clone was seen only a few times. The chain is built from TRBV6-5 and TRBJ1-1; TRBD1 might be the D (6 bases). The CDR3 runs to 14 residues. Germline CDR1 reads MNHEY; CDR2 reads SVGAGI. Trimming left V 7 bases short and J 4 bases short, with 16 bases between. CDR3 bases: TGTGCCAGCAAAAGACAGGTAGGCGGCACTGAAGCTTTCTTT. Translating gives CASKRQVGGTEAFF.

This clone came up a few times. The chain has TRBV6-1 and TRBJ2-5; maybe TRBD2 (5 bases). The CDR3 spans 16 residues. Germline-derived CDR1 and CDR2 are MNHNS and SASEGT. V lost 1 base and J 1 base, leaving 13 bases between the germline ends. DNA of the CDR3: TGTGCCAGCAGTGAAGGGGTCGGACTTTCCCAAGAGACCCAGTACTTC. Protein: CASSEGVGLSQETQYF.

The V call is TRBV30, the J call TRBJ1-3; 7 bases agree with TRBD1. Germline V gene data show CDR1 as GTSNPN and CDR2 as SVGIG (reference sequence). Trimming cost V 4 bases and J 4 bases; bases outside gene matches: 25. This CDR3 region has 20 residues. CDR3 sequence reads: CAWIQLRTGRLGGVGNTIYF. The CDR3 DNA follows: TGTGCCTGGATTCAATTGAGGACAGGCCGACTCGGTGGAGTGGGAAACACCATATATTTT. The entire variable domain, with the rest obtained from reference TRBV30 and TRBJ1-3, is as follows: SQTIHQWPATLVQPVGSPLSLECTVEGTSNPNLYWYRQAAGRGLQLLFYSVGIGQISSEVPQNLSASRPQDRQFILSSKKLLLSDSGFYLCAWIQLRTGRLGGVGNTIYFGEGSWLTVV.

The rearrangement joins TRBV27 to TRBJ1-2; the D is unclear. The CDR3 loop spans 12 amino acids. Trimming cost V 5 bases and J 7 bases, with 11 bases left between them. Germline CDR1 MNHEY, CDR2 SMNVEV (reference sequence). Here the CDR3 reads CASSPLGGGYTF. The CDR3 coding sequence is TGTGCCAGCAGTCCGTTGGGTGGTGGCTACACCTTC.

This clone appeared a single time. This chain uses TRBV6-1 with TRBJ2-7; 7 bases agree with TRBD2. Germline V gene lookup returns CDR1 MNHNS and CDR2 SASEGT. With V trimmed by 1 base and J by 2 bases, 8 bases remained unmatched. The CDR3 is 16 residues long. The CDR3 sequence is CASSEVDGGSPYEQYF. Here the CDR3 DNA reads TGTGCCAGCAGTGAAGTGGACGGGGGGTCTCCCTACGAGCAGTACTTC.

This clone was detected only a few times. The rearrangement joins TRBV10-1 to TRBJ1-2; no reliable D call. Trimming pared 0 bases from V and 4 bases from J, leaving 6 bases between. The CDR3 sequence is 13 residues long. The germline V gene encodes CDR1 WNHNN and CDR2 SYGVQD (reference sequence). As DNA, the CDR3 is TGCGCCAGCAGTGAGTCGTCGGGCTATGGCTACACCTTC. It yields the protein CASSESSGYGYTF.

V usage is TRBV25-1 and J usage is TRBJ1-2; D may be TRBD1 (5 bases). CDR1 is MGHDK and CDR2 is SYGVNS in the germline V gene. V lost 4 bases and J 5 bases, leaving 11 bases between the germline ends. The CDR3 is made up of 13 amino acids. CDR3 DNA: TGTGCCAGCAGTGCGCCGACAGCTTATGGCTACACCTTC. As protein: CASSAPTAYGYTF.

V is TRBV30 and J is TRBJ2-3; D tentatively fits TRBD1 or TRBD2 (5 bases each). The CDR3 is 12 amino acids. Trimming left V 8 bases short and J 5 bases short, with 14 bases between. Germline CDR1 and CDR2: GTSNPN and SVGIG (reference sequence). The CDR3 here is CALMGEGDTQYF. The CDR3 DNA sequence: TGTGCCCTTATGGGGGAAGGAGATACGCAGTATTTT.

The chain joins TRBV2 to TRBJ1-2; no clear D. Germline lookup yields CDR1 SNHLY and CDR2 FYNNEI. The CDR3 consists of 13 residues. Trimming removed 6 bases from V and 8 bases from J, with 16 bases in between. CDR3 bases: TGTGCCAGCAGGACTCTATATGCGGGAGGCTACACCTTC. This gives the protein CASRTLYAGGYTF.

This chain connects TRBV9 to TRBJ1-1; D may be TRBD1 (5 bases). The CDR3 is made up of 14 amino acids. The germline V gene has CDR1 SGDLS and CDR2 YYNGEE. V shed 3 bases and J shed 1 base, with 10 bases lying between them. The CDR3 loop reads CASSALQANTEAFF. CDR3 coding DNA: TGTGCCAGCAGCGCACTACAGGCGAACACTGAAGCTTTCTTT.

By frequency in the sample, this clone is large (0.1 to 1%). The CDR3 DNA is TGTGCCAGCAGCCAAGCATTAATCGACGAGCAGTACTTC. Amino acid sequence: CASSQALIDEQYF. This rearrangement joins TRBV14 to TRBJ2-7; D gene unclear. Germline V gene data show CDR1 as SGHDN and CDR2 as FVKESK. V lost 1 base and J lost 5, with 9 bases in between. The CDR3 is made up of 13 amino acids.

In nucleotides, the CDR3 is TGTGCCAGTAGACAATTGGCCGCTGGCCCCGGGGAGCTGTTTTTT. The encoded protein is CASRQLAAGPGELFF. The gene calls are TRBV19 and TRBJ2-2; D remains unclear. Germline CDR1 reads LNHDA; CDR2 reads SQIVND (reference sequence). Trimming left V 6 bases short and J 6 bases short, with 17 bases between. CDR3 length: 15 amino acids.

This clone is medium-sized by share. CDR3 sequence (DNA): TGTGCCAGCAGTGAGGCTAGCGGGTACCAAGAGACCCAGTACTTC. The encoded protein is CASSEASGYQETQYF. The chain employs TRBV2 and TRBJ2-5, with 8 bases lining up with TRBD2. With 3 bases clipped from V and 0 bases from J, the junction kept 3 bases outside the gene matches. Germline loops: CDR1 SNHLY, CDR2 FYNNEI. The CDR3 is 15 residues long. Full variable domain (remainder filled in from reference TRBV2 and TRBJ2-5): EPEVTQTPSHQVTQMGQEVILRCVPISNHLYFYWYRQILGQKVEFLVSFYNNEISEKSEIFDDQFSVERPDGSNFTLKIRSTKLEDSAMYFCASSEASGYQETQYFGPGTRLLVL.

In DNA form, the CDR3 reads TGTGCCAGCAGCCCCGAACAGGGCACGGCCCAGCATTTT. Its translation is CASSPEQGTAQHF. The rearrangement uses TRBV7-2 and TRBJ1-5; D perhaps matches TRBD1 (6 bases). Trimming took 5 bases from V and 11 from J, leaving 16 bases between them. Germline-derived CDR1 and CDR2 are SGHTA and FQGNSA. CDR3 length: 13 amino acids.